Shown below are 10 T cell receptor beta chains from a single sample sequenced in a study of cytomegalovirus exposure and HLA in healthy donors (dated by TCRdb to about 2017). Receptor amplification or capture employed the immunoSEQ multiplex PCR assay. For the multiplex PCR, a mixture combining 60 forward primers for TCR Vbeta segments and 13 reverse primers for TCR Jbeta segments was used. As stored in TCRdb, this immuneACCESS dataset retains in-frame rearrangements with V and J assigned. A fraction of the clones does not appear; measured against another copy, unresolved V genes explain less than half of the discrepancy, and the remainder lacks a known reason. The sample profile shows just under 150,000 clones; approximately 79% of them were found once. The top ten hold 2.5% to 3.5% of the sample. Specimen: PBMCs. The receptors here all came from a woman aged 30 to 39 in good health and CMV-seronegative.

The genes are TRBV29-1 and TRBJ1-2; a possible D gene is TRBD1 (6 bases). V was pared by 5 bases and J by 5 bases, with 12 bases between. CDR1 is SQVTM, CDR2 ANQGSEA, per germline. The CDR3 is 12 amino acids. The DNA of the CDR3 is TGCAGCGTTCTTACAGGGACATATGGCTACACCTTC. Translating it yields CSVLTGTYGYTF. Looking up the rest from reference TRBV29-1 and TRBJ1-2 gives the full variable domain: SAVISQKPSRDICQRGTSLTIQCQVDSQVTMMFWYRQQPGQSLTLIATANQGSEATYESGFVIDKFPISRPNLTFSTLTVSNMSPEDSSIYLCSVLTGTYGYTFGSGTRLTVV.

The chain carries TRBV5-6 and TRBJ1-6; D is ambiguous. The V gene lost 0 bases and the J gene lost 11 bases, with 15 bases spanning the gap. The CDR3 consists of 15 residues. Germline CDR1 SGHDT, CDR2 YYEEEE. CDR3 sequence: CASSLDQTSGPPLHF. The CDR3 DNA reads as TGTGCCAGCAGCTTGGACCAGACGAGCGGTCCACCCCTCCACTTT.

The rearrangement joins TRBV5-6 to TRBJ1-5, with D maybe TRBD1 (6 bases). CDR3 length: 16 residues. Deletions cut 5 bases from V and 1 base from J, with 16 bases between. CDR1 and CDR2 (germline): SGHDT, YYEEEE. CDR3 sequence reads: CASRGRRTASNQPQHF. CDR3 coding DNA: TGTGCCAGCAGGGGGAGACGGACAGCGAGCAATCAGCCCCAGCATTTT.

The chain joins TRBV4-3 to TRBJ1-1, with TRBD1 identical over 8 bases. The CDR3 loop spans 15 amino acids. The germline V gene has CDR1 LGHNA and CDR2 YSLEER. V lost 2 bases, J lost 1 base, and 3 bases stayed unmatched. Here the CDR3 reads CASSQRTGRNTEAFF. In nucleotides, the CDR3 is TGCGCCAGCAGCCAACGGACAGGGAGGAACACTGAAGCTTTCTTT.

The gene calls are TRBV5-1 and TRBJ2-1; D possibly corresponds to TRBD1 (6 bases). Germline lookup yields CDR1 SGHRS and CDR2 YFSETQ. The CDR3 has 14 amino acids. V was shortened by 4 bases and J by 0 bases, with 8 bases between the two germline ends. The CDR3 sequence: CASSRDNSYNEQFF. CDR3 in DNA: TGCGCCAGCAGCCGGGACAACTCCTACAATGAGCAGTTCTTC. Supplemented by reference TRBV5-1 and TRBJ2-1, the full variable domain reads KAGVTQTPRYLIKTRGQQVTLSCSPISGHRSVSWYQQTPGQGLQFLFEYFSETQRNKGNFPGRFSGRQFSNSRSEMNVSTLELGDSALYLCASSRDNSYNEQFFGPGTRLTVL.

CDR3 nucleotides: TGTGCCAGCTCACCGAACAGACCCCGGACCGGGGAGCTGTTTTTT. This encodes CASSPNRPRTGELFF. The V gene is TRBV18, the J gene TRBJ2-2; D is unresolved. This CDR3 comprises 15 residues. Germline CDR1 reads KGHSH; CDR2 reads LQKENI. The V end lost 3 bases, the J end lost 5 bases, and 13 bases lay between the germline ends.

The rearrangement links TRBV15 to TRBJ2-6, with TRBD2 identical over 10 bases. Germline V lookup: CDR1 LNHNV, CDR2 YYDKDF (reference sequence). The CDR3 is 19 residues long. The V gene end was trimmed by 5 bases and the J gene end by 0 bases; junction bases not matched to a gene: 10. The CDR3, as DNA: TGTGCCACCAGCCCTAGCGGGAGAGGGGGGCCCTCTGGGGCCAACGTCCTGACTTTC. Protein: CATSPSGRGGPSGANVLTF.

The CDR3 reads CASSIAGLSSSYEQYF. The CDR3 DNA is TGTGCCAGTAGTATAGCGGGACTTTCGAGCTCCTACGAGCAGTACTTC. The chain combines TRBV19 with TRBJ2-7; D possibly corresponds to TRBD2 (6 bases). Germline V lookup: CDR1 LNHDA, CDR2 SQIVND (reference sequence). V was pared by 1 base and J by 0 bases, with 13 bases between. CDR3 length: 16 residues.

The sample holds many counts of this clone. The chain joins TRBV10-3 to TRBJ2-3; 10 bases match TRBD2. J was trimmed by 4 bases and V by 0 bases; bases with no gene match: 7. Germline CDR1 reads ENHRY; CDR2 reads SYGVKD. CDR3 length equals 17 residues. The CDR3 sequence: CAISESGSGGAADTQYF. The CDR3 DNA follows: TGTGCCATCAGTGAGTCAGGGAGCGGGGGGGCTGCAGATACGCAGTATTTT.

The CDR3 bases are TGTGCCAGAAGAAGACCCGGGAGCAATCAGCCCCAGCATTTT. This translates into CARRRPGSNQPQHF. The rearrangement joins TRBV7-5 to TRBJ1-5. TRBV7-5 is a pseudogene segment. This CDR3 contains 14 residues.